This T cell receptor (beta chain) was sequenced during a study of T cells in Graves' hyperthyroidism and ophthalmopathy. At the level of the study: Peripheral blood was drawn at first diagnosis, prior to all treatment.

The CDR3 runs to 14 residues. V was trimmed by 5 bases and J by 1 base, leaving 12 bases between them. Looked up from germline, CDR1 is MNHNS and CDR2 is SASEGT. On this clonotype: Its specificity is not known. No conserved phenylalanine or tryptophan ends this CDR3, so it is likely a read error.

RNA transcripts provided the source from which TCR beta CDR3 regions were amplified. Primed by the HTBI set, a first-round RT-PCR was run on the TCR CDR3. A single record per CDR3 protein comes from TCRdb applying MiXCR to the multiplex PCR reads. The table has over 550,000 distinct CDR3 sequences, approximately 16% seen once. General study points: Patients with ophthalmopathy were separated from those with stable hyperthyroidism by a 13 V-J model.

The rearrangement links TRBV6-1 to TRBJ2-7; possibly TRBD1 or TRBD2 for D (5 bases each). Source material: blood. The TCR was taken from a woman aged 18-29 years with Graves' hyperthyroidism. The CDR3 here is CASSQRDGSYEQYS. The CDR3 bases are TGTGCCAGCAGTCAAAGGGACGGATCCTACGAGCAGTACTCC.